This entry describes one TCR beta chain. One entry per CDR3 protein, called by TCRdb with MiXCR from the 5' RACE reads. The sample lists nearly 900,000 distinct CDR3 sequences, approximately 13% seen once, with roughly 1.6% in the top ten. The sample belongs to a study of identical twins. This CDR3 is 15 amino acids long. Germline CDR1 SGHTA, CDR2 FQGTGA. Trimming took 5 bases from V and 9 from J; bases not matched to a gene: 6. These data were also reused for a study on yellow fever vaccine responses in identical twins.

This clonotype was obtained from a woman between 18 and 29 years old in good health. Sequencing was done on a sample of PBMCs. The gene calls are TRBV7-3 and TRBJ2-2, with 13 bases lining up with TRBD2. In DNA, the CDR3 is TGTGCCAGCAGCCCGCGGACTAGCGGGAGCAGGGAGCTGTTTTTT. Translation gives CASSPRTSGSRELFF.